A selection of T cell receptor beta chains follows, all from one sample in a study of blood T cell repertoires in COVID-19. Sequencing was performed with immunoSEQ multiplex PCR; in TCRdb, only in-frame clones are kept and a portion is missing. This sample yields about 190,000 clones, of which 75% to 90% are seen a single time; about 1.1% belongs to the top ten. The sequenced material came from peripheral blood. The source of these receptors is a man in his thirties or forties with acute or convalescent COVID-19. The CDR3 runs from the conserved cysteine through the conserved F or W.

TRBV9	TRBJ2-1	CASSPQRQGEINEQFF
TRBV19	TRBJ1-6	CASSTTVPLLHF
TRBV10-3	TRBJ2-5	CAISESTHGQGGETQYF
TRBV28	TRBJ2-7	CASRTPGTGSYEQYF
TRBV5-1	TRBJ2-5	CASSLVRETQYF
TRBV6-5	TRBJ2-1	CASSYILAGGNEQFF
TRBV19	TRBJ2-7	CATSPWGQPYEQYF
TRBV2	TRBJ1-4	CASTLIPTTNEKLFF
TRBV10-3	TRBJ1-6	CAISKSLTGGNSPLHF
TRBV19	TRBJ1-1	CASSTGTGEAFF
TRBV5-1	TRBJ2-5	CASSLPSGGKETQYF
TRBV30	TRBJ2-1	CAWSVQGAGEQFF
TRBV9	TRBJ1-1	CASSTRIGSTEAFF
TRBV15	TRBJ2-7	CATSRDRSGEQYF
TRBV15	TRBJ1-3	CATRGTRDHTIYF
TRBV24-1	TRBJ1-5	CATSAARGNQPQHF
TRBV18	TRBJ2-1	CASSPGTGSNEQFF
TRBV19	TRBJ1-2	CASSPRGTGYGYTF
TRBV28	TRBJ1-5	CASDDRSSNQPQHF
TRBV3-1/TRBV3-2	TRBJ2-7	CASSNDRDVSEQYF
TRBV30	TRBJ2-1	CAWSRSGIVLGPNEQFF
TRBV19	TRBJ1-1	CASSKGLGREDTEAFF
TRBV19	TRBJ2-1	CASSWAGGAYNEQFF
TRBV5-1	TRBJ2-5	CASSLGGVSQETQYF
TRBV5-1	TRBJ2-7	CASSLAQASGSHEQYF
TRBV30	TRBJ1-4	CAWAGFNEKLFF
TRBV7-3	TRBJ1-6	CASSLQGGDNSPLHF
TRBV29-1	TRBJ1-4	CSVGGGNSEKLFF
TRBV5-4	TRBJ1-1	CASSLGGRTEAFF
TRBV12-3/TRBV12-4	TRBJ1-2	CASRPGGGGYTF
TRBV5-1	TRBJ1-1	CASSLAGETGVLNTEAFF
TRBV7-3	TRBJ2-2	CASSRDYSKRELFF
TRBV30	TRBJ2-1	CAWSWTSGRVGNEQFF
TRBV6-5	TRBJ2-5	CASSYNRAQETQYF
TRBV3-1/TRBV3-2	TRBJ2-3	CASSSLGGGTDTQYF
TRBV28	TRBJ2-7	CASTDRAYEQYF
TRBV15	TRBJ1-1	CATSKRQGNTEAFF
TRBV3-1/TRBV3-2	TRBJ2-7	CASSQGDTDYEQYF
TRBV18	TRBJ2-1	CASSPPSSGGYNEQFF
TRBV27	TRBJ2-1	CASSLFSTSPLINEQFF